Each of the 22 T cell receptor beta chains below was sequenced from the same sample in a study of T cell responses to AZD1222 COVID-19 vaccine. Sequencing was performed with immunoSEQ multiplex PCR; in TCRdb, only in-frame clones are kept and a portion is missing. The data show tens of thousands of clones, roughly nine tenths seen once. The sequencing here drew on peripheral blood, taken on day 0 of AZD1222 vaccination. These receptors all stem from an adult in good health.

The chain couples TRBV6-5 to TRBJ2-3; D unclear. This CDR3 is 13 amino acids long. Germline V CDR1 and CDR2: MNHEY, SVGAGI. Trimming stripped 9 bases from V and 0 bases from J, with 10 bases between. Here the CDR3 reads CASARSSTDTQYF. CDR3 bases: TGTGCCAGTGCCAGGAGTAGCACAGATACGCAGTATTTT.

The chain links TRBV5-1 to TRBJ1-1; TRBD1 matches 7 bases. With V trimmed by 0 bases and J by 0 bases, 8 bases remained unmatched. This CDR3 is built from 17 residues. Germline assignment: CDR1 SGHRS and CDR2 YFSETQ. CDR3 sequence: CASSLASVTGVNTEAFF. The CDR3 DNA reads as TGCGCCAGCAGCTTGGCGTCTGTTACAGGGGTGAACACTGAAGCTTTCTTT. The whole variable domain, filled in from reference TRBV5-1 and TRBJ1-1, reads KAGVTQTPRYLIKTRGQQVTLSCSPISGHRSVSWYQQTPGQGLQFLFEYFSETQRNKGNFPGRFSGRQFSNSRSEMNVSTLELGDSALYLCASSLASVTGVNTEAFFGQGTRLTVV.

V is TRBV6-2 or TRBV6-3 and J is TRBJ2-3; possibly TRBD2 for D (5 bases). The germline V gene has CDR1 MNHEY and CDR2 SVGEGT. The CDR3 is 15 amino acids. V lost 0 bases, J lost 3 bases, and 10 bases lay in between. The CDR3 DNA is TGTGCCAGCAGTTACTCGGAGGTAGCTACAGATACGCAGTATTTT. Amino acid sequence: CASSYSEVATDTQYF.

The chain combines TRBV7-2 with TRBJ2-7; no definite D call. V gave up 1 base and J gave up 1 base, with 8 bases separating them. The CDR3 consists of 14 residues. The germline V gene has CDR1 SGHTA and CDR2 FQGNSA. The CDR3 coding sequence is TGTGCCAGCAGCTTAGTTCCTACGTCCTACGAGCAGTACTTC. Translating it yields CASSLVPTSYEQYF.

CDR3 amino acids: CASRSGTGSSGELFF. The DNA for the CDR3 is TGTGCCAGCAGGTCCGGGACAGGGTCGTCCGGGGAGCTGTTTTTT. The chain employs TRBV7-8 and TRBJ2-2; 9 nucleotides align to TRBD1. This CDR3 region has 15 residues. The germline V gene has CDR1 SGHVS and CDR2 FQNEAQ. V dropped 6 bases and J dropped 6; count of bases not matched to a gene: 8.

This clone was counted a single time. This chain links TRBV6-1 with TRBJ2-4; possible D gene TRBD1, 5 bases. This CDR3 is 14 amino acids long. Germline CDR1 and CDR2: MNHNS and SASEGT. With 2 bases removed from V and 2 bases from J, the gap between germline ends came to 7 bases. The CDR3: CASSEQGSKNIQYF. In DNA, the CDR3 is TGTGCCAGCAGTGAACAGGGATCCAAAAACATTCAGTACTTC.

This chain connects TRBV6-6 to TRBJ2-7; weak D call: TRBD1 (6 bases). Germline assignment: CDR1 MNHNY and CDR2 SVGAGI (reference sequence). The length of the CDR3 is 14 residues. V was pared by 5 bases and J by 5 bases, with 16 bases between. In DNA, the CDR3 is TGTGCCAGCAGTCCCCGACCGGGACACCACGAGCAGTACTTC. Translating it yields CASSPRPGHHEQYF.

The chain combines TRBV11-2 with TRBJ2-1, with TRBD1 identical over 8 bases. The CDR3 contains 14 residues. V dropped 3 bases and J dropped 9; count of bases not matched to a gene: 7. CDR1 is SGHAT and CDR2 is FQNNGV in the germline V gene. This CDR3 is CASSLDRAWGEQFF. CDR3 DNA: TGTGCCAGCAGCTTGGACAGGGCATGGGGTGAGCAGTTCTTC.

The chain links TRBV4-1 to TRBJ2-5, with TRBD2 matching 11 bases. The V and J ends lost 0 bases and 5 bases, in that order; junction bases with no gene match: 5. The germline CDR1 and CDR2 sequences are MGHRA and YSYEKL. The CDR3 is 16 residues long. The CDR3 region is CASSQDTSGGRETQYF. CDR3 nucleotide sequence: TGCGCCAGCAGCCAAGATACTAGCGGGGGCCGGGAGACCCAGTACTTC.

The rearrangement links TRBV29-1 to TRBJ1-5; maybe TRBD1 (5 bases). V lost 4 bases and J 1 base, leaving 14 bases between the germline ends. The CDR3 sequence is 15 residues long. The germline V gene encodes CDR1 SQVTM and CDR2 ANQGSEA. The DNA of the CDR3 is TGCAGCGTTGGGGAGTCAGGGACGAGCAATCAGCCCCAGCATTTT. Its protein product is CSVGESGTSNQPQHF.

The chain recombines TRBV5-5 with TRBJ1-1, with unresolved D. CDR1 and CDR2 from the germline V gene are SGHKS and YYEKEE (reference sequence). The CDR3 loop spans 13 amino acids. The V and J ends lost 0 bases and 3 bases respectively, with 6 bases between them. The CDR3 here is CASSLVHHTEAFF. CDR3 bases: TGTGCCAGCAGCTTGGTCCACCACACTGAAGCTTTCTTT.

The chain is built from TRBV27 and TRBJ2-1; 10 positions agree with TRBD1. CDR3 length: 13 residues. V was pared by 5 bases and J by 5 bases, with 0 bases of the junction left unmatched. Per the germline V gene, CDR1 is MNHEY and CDR2 is SMNVEV (reference sequence). As DNA, the CDR3 is TGTGCCAGCAGTGGGACAGGGGACAATGAGCAGTTCTTC. This gives the protein CASSGTGDNEQFF.

This clone was found once. This rearrangement joins TRBV15 to TRBJ2-1; tentatively, D is TRBD1 or TRBD2 (5 bases each). V lost 4 bases and J 8 bases, leaving 18 bases between the germline ends. Germline V lookup: CDR1 LNHNV, CDR2 YYDKDF (reference sequence). The CDR3 contains 15 residues. For the CDR3, the DNA is TGTGCCACCAGCACCGACAGAGCCGGGGCCGATGAGCAGTTCTTC. Translating it yields CATSTDRAGADEQFF. Based on the CDR3 plus reference TRBV15 and TRBJ2-1, the full variable domain is DAMVIQNPRYQVTQFGKPVTLSCSQTLNHNVMYWYQQKSSQAPKLLFHYYDKDFNNEADTPDNFQSRRPNTSFCFLDIRSPGLGDTAMYLCATSTDRAGADEQFFGPGTRLTVL.

The rearrangement uses TRBV29-1 and TRBJ2-5, with D perhaps TRBD1 (6 bases). This CDR3 has 13 residues. Germline CDR1 is SQVTM and CDR2 is ANQGSEA. The V end was cut by 7 bases, the J end by 2 bases, with 14 bases between. The CDR3 DNA reads as TGCAGCGCCCGCGTGCAGGGGCAAGAGACCCAGTACTTC. Translating it yields CSARVQGQETQYF.

V gene TRBV3-1 (or the pseudogene TRBV3-2) combines with J gene TRBJ2-5; TRBD1 matches at 8 bases. The CDR3 loop spans 15 amino acids. V lost 4 bases, J lost 4 bases, and 8 bases stayed unmatched. Germline-derived CDR1 and CDR2 are LGHDT and YNNKEL (reference sequence). CDR3 sequence reads: CASSPRTGSRETQYF. The CDR3 DNA is TGTGCCAGCAGCCCGCGGACAGGGTCGAGAGAGACCCAGTACTTC.

The chain employs TRBV29-1 and TRBJ2-1; D gene uncertain. Germline loops: CDR1 SQVTM, CDR2 ANQGSEA. V was cut by 0 bases and J by 4 bases, with 16 bases left in between. CDR3 size: 16 residues. In DNA, the CDR3 is TGCAGCGTTGAAGATGAAGGCCCGGTGGGTTACAATGAGCAGTTCTTC. This translates into CSVEDEGPVGYNEQFF.

The CDR3 DNA reads as TGTGCCATCAGTGACGGAACGGACTCTGGAAACACCATATATTTT. Translated, it gives CAISDGTDSGNTIYF. The V gene is TRBV10-3, the J gene TRBJ1-3; D is uncertain. Germline values: CDR1 ENHRY, CDR2 SYGVKD. V was shortened by 3 bases and J by 0 bases, with 9 bases between the two germline ends. This CDR3 is built from 15 residues.

V and J are TRBV5-1 and TRBJ2-1, with TRBD2 matching 11 bases. The germline gives CDR1 SGHRS, CDR2 YFSETQ. J gave up 6 bases and V 0 bases, and 5 bases lay outside the gene matches. This CDR3 is 16 amino acids long. Here the CDR3 DNA reads TGCGCCAGCAGCTTGGCCGGGCTAGCGGGAGGCAATGAGCAGTTCTTC. This sequence encodes CASSLAGLAGGNEQFF.

This sequence joins TRBV6-1 and TRBJ2-5; 9 nucleotides line up with TRBD2. Trimming removed 1 base from V and 4 bases from J; junction bases left unmatched: 7. Germline values: CDR1 MNHNS, CDR2 SASEGT. The CDR3 extends over 16 amino acids. The CDR3 nucleotides are TGTGCCAGCAGTGAAGAGGGCGGGGGGGCATTAGAGACCCAGTACTTC. This codes for CASSEEGGGALETQYF.

A remark on this clone: This sample also contains other DNA sequences that code for the same CDR3. This chain connects TRBV27 to TRBJ2-7; D not resolved. With 2 bases removed from V and 0 bases from J, the gap between germline ends came to 5 bases. CDR3 length equals 13 residues. Germline V lookup: CDR1 MNHEY, CDR2 SMNVEV (reference sequence). The CDR3 coding sequence is TGTGCCAGCAGTTTAACGGGCTCCTACGAGCAGTACTTC. It translates to CASSLTGSYEQYF.

This clone came up a few times. The genes are TRBV6-1 and TRBJ2-3; 12 bases agree with TRBD2. Trimming at V came to 4 bases and at J to 4 bases, leaving 6 bases not matched to a gene. The CDR3 extends over 16 amino acids. Germline V gives CDR1 MNHNS, CDR2 SASEGT. The DNA of the CDR3 is TGTGCCAGCAGTGGCTTGGGACTAGCGGGTTCAGATACGCAGTATTTT. Translating gives CASSGLGLAGSDTQYF.

J is TRBJ2-7 and V is TRBV6-5, with D uncertain. Germline-derived CDR1 and CDR2 are MNHEY and SVGAGI. This CDR3 has 11 amino acids. The V end was cut by 7 bases, the J end by 4 bases, with 8 bases between. CDR3 DNA: TGTGCCAGCACAAACAGATACGAGCAGTACTTC. This translates into CASTNRYEQYF.